The 6 T cell receptor beta chains below were found in one sample sequenced in a study of OX40 agonist ivuxolimab in advanced cancers. Some clones are missing from TCRdb's copy, which holds only in-frame ones; the method was immunoSEQ multiplex PCR. The sample holds more than 12,000 clones, 70% to 75% seen once. The specimen comprised CD4+ or CD8+ T cells sorted from blood, sampled in a trial of the OX40 agonist ivuxolimab. Receptors originate from an adult with an advanced solid tumor such as melanoma, head and neck, liver or kidney cancer.

The chain joins TRBV27 to TRBJ2-3; a possible D gene is TRBD2 (5 bases). In germline, CDR1 is MNHEY, CDR2 SMNVEV (reference sequence). V was pared by 3 bases and J by 2 bases, with 12 bases between. This CDR3 is 15 amino acids long. Here the CDR3 DNA reads TGTGCCAGCAGTTTCCGGGATCCAACCACAGATACGCAGTATTTT. This gives the protein CASSFRDPTTDTQYF.

The V gene is TRBV9, the J gene TRBJ2-2, with D tentatively TRBD2 (5 bases). Per germline, CDR1 SGDLS and CDR2 YYNGEE. With 3 bases removed from V and 8 bases from J, the gap between germline ends came to 8 bases. CDR3 size: 12 residues. CDR3 nucleotides: TGTGCCAGCAGCGGAGGGATGGGGGAGCTGTTTTTT. Encoded protein: CASSGGMGELFF.

The chain uses TRBV7-2 and TRBJ2-3, with D possibly matching TRBD1 (5 bases). V was trimmed by 2 bases and J by 2 bases, leaving 14 bases between them. The CDR3 sequence is 16 residues long. Germline V gene sequence: CDR1 SGHTA, CDR2 FQGNSA. CDR3 DNA sequence: TGTGCCAGCAGCTTAATTGCCGGACATTTCACAGATACGCAGTATTTT. Its translation is CASSLIAGHFTDTQYF.

The CDR3 DNA reads as TGTGCCAGCAGCGAAATACTAGGCGGGTTACTCCGGAACGAGCAGTACTTC. This sequence encodes CASSEILGGLLRNEQYF. The rearrangement joins TRBV2 to TRBJ2-7; TRBD2 might be the D (5 bases). The CDR3 consists of 17 residues. V was shortened by 6 bases and J by 5 bases, with 26 bases between the two germline ends. From germline, CDR1 is SNHLY and CDR2 FYNNEI.

The chain couples TRBV5-1 to TRBJ1-1, with TRBD1 identical over 8 bases. The J segment lost 6 bases and the V segment lost 0 bases, leaving 1 base of the junction unmatched. Per the germline V gene, CDR1 is SGHRS and CDR2 is YFSETQ. CDR3 length equals 13 residues. The CDR3 is CASSLDRGSEAFF. CDR3 nucleotide sequence: TGCGCCAGCAGCTTGGACAGGGGGTCTGAAGCTTTCTTT.

This chain uses TRBV7-9 with TRBJ2-5, with 9 bases identical to TRBD2. CDR3 size: 15 residues. The J segment lost 3 bases and the V segment lost 0 bases, leaving 2 bases of the junction unmatched. Germline CDR1 reads SEHNR; CDR2 reads FQNEAQ (reference sequence). The DNA for the CDR3 is TGTGCCAGCAGCTTAGCGGGCGGGGGGGAAGAGACCCAGTACTTC. Translation gives CASSLAGGGEETQYF.